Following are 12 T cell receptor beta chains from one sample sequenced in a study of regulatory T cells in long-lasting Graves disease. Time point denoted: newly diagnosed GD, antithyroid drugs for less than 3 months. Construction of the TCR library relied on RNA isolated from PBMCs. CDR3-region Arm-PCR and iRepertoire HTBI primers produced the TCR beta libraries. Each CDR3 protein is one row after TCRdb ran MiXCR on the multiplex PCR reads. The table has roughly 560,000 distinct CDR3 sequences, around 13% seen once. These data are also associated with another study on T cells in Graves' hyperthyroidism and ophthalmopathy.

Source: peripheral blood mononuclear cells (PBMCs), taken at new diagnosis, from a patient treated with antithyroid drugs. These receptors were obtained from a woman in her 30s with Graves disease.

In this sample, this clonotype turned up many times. CDR3 in DNA: TGTGCCAGCCGGGAGACGGCTAATGAAAAACTGTTTTTT. Translated: CASRETANEKLFF. The genes are TRBV28 and TRBJ1-4; D remains ambiguous. V lost 8 bases and J 3 bases, leaving 10 bases between the germline ends. This CDR3 contains 13 residues. Germline V gives CDR1 MDHEN, CDR2 SYDVKM.

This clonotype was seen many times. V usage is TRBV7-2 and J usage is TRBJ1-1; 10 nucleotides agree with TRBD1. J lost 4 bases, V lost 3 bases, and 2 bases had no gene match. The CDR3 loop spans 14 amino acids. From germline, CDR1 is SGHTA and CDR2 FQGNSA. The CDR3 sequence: CASSFDRGRTEAFF. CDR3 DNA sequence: TGTGCCAGCAGCTTCGACAGGGGGCGCACTGAAGCTTTCTTT.

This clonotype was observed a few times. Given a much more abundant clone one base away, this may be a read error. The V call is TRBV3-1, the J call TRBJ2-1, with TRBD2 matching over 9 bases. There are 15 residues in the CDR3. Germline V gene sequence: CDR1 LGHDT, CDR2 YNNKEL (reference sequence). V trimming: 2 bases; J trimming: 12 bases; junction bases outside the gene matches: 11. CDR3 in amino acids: CASSQLGASGDGQFF. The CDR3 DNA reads TGTGCCAGCAGCCAACTTGGGGCTAGCGGGGATGGGCAGTTCTTC.

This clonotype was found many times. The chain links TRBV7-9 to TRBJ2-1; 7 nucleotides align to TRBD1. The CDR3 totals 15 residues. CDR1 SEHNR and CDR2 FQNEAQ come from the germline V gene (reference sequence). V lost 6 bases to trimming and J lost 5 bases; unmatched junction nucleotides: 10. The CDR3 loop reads CASSPPGTADNEQFF. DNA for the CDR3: TGTGCCAGCAGTCCCCCCGGGACAGCAGACAATGAGCAGTTCTTC.

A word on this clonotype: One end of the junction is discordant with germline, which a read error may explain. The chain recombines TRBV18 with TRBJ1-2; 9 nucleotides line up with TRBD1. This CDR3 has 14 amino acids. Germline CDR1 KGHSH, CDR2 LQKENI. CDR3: CDSSPETGGYGYTF. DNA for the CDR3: TGTGACAGCTCACCCGAGACAGGGGGCTATGGCTACACCTTC.

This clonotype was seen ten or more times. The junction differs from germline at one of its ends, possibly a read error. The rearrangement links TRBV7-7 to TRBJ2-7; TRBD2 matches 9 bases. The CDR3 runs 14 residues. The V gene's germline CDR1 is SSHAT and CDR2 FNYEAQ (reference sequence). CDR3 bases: TGTGCTAGCAGCCCCGGGACTAGCTGGGACGAGCAGTACTTC. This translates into CASSPGTSWDEQYF.

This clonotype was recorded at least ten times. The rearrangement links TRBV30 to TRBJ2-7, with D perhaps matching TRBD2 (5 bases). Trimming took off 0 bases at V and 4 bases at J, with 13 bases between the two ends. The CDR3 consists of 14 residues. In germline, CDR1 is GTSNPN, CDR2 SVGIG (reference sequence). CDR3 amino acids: CAWSVPSGPYEQYF. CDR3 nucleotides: TGTGCCTGGAGTGTACCCAGCGGACCATACGAGCAGTACTTC.

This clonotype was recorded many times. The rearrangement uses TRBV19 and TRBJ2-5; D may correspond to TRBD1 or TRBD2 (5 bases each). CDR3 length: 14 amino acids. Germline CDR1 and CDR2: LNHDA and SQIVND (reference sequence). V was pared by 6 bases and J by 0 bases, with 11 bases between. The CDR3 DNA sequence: TGTGCCAGTAGCCTCCGGGGCCACCAAGAGACCCAGTACTTC. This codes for CASSLRGHQETQYF.

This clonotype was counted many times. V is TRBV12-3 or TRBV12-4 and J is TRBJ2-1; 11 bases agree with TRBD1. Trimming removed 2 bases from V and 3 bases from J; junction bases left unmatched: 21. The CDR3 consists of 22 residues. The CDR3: CASSLLGQGVRGTPFNYNEQFF. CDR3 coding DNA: TGTGCCAGCAGTTTATTGGGACAGGGGGTACGCGGGACTCCTTTCAACTACAATGAGCAGTTCTTC.

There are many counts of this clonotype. The CDR3 DNA sequence: TGTGCCAGCAGGACCTCGGGACTTGTCACAGATACGCAGTATTTT. It specifies CASRTSGLVTDTQYF. This chain links TRBV2 with TRBJ2-3; a weak D match, TRBD2 (6 bases). The CDR3 is 15 residues long. Between the trimmed V and J ends, which lost 6 bases and 2 bases, there was a span of 15 bases. The germline V gene encodes CDR1 SNHLY and CDR2 FYNNEI.

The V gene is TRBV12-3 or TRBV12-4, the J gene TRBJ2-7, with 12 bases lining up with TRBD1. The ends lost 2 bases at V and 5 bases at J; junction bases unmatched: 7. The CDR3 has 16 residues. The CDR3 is CASSLLRDRGRNEQYF. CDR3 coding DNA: TGTGCCAGCAGTTTATTGCGGGACAGGGGGCGCAACGAGCAGTACTTC.

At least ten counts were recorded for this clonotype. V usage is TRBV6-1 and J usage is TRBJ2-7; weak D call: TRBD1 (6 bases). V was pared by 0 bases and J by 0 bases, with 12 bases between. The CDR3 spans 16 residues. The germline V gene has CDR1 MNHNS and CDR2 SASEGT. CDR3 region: CASSEAWGQGSYEQYF. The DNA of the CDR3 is TGTGCCAGCAGTGAAGCGTGGGGGCAGGGCTCCTACGAGCAGTACTTC.